Here is one TCR beta chain with its context. Its antigen is unidentified. TCRdb keeps only in-frame clones here, not all; method: immunoSEQ multiplex PCR. Of about 40,000 clones detected, more than 70% appear once; the ten largest clones hold over 1%. This entry is derived from a study of T cells in narcolepsy. Study-level findings and limits: In some patient and control memory CD4+ samples, autoreactive clones were absent.

V dropped 1 base and J dropped 10; count of bases not matched to a gene: 15. Germline V gene sequence: CDR1 GTSNPN, CDR2 SVGIG (reference sequence). CDR3 size: 16 residues. Material: CD45RA- memory CD4+ T cells from PBMCs. This receptor was identified in a human donor with narcolepsy. V is TRBV30 and J is TRBJ2-1, with 8 bases identical to TRBD2. CDR3 DNA sequence: TGTGCCTGGAGTGGAGTAGGACTAGCTCTCAACCCGGAGCAGTTCTTC. Protein sequence: CAWSGVGLALNPEQFF.